Described below is a single T cell receptor (beta chain) sequence and its context. Antigen: not known. These data come from a study of human T cells and chemical hapten exposure. Total RNA extraction was carried out from unfractionated whole blood. Germline loops: CDR1 SGHAT, CDR2 FQNNGV. CDR3 length: 13 residues. V was trimmed by 2 bases and J by 9 bases, leaving 11 bases between them. TCRdb analysed the 5' RACE reads with MiXCR anew, one entry per CDR3 protein. Of about 140,000 distinct CDR3 sequences listed, around 4.4% are singletons. Whole-study results and caveats: No alteration of TCRs above 1 in 1000 frequency was seen with DPC sensitization.

The TCR was taken from a female donor in good health. V and J are TRBV11-2 and TRBJ2-1, with no clear D. CDR3 bases: TGTGCCAGCAGCTTATCATGGAGTATTGAGCAGTTCTTC. Its protein is CASSLSWSIEQFF.